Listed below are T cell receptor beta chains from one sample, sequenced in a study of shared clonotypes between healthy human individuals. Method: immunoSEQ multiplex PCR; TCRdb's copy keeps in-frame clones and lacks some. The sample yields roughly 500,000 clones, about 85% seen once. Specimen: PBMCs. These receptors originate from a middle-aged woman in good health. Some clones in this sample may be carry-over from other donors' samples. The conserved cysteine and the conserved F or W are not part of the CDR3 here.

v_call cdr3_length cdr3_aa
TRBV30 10 AWSARLAEQF
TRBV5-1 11 ASSLAMTTEAF
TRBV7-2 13 ASSPGPGHSYEQY
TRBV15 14 ATSRDPGSANEKLF
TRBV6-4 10 ASRAGPHEQY
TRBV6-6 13 ASSDDAGGQDEQF
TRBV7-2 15 ASSSRTGQLSNYGYT
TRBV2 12 AIRAPGGVEKLF
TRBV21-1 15 ASSSASEREETDTQY
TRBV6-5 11 ASRQGMTYGYT
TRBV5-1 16 ASSPGPSGSPGTGELF
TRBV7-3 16 ASSLTPGTSGVTDTQY
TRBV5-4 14 ASSFVRTGDNYGYT
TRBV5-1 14 ASSPPGTGGPGELF
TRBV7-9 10 ASSLGGEKLF
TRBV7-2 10 ASSLRRYEQY
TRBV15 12 ATSRGTGEDTQY
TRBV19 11 ASSTDGGSVQF